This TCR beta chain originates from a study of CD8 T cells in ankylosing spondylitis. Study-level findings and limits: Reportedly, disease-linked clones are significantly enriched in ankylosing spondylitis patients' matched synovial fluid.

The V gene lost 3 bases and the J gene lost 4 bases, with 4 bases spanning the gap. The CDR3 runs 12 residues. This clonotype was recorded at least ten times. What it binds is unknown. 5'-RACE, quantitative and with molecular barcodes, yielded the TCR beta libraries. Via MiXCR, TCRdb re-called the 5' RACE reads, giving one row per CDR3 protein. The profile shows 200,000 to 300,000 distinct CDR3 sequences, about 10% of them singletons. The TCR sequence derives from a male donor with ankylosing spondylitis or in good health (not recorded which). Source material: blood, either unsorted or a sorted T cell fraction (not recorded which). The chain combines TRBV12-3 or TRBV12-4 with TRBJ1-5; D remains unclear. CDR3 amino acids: CASSFVNQPQHF. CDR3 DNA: TGTGCCAGCAGTTTCGTTAATCAGCCCCAGCATTTT.